This T cell receptor (beta chain) was found in a study of blood T cells in healthy people across ages. Across the whole study: Template switching retrieved approximately one barcoded beta molecule for each two T cells.

About this clonotype itself: Antigen unknown.

Study-wide points: PBMCs that were unsorted prevented a conclusive naive versus antigen-experienced comparison.

The second PCR ran roughly 6 to 11 cycles with a sample-barcoded 5' primer and J-beta primers. TCRdb processed the 5' RACE reads anew with MiXCR; each CDR3 protein has one entry. Here the sample spans roughly 700,000 distinct CDR3 sequences, around a quarter being singletons. CDR1 and CDR2 (germline): MNHEY, SMNVEV (reference sequence). There are 13 residues in the CDR3. Trimming shortened V by 2 bases and J by 4 bases, and 6 bases separated the two germline ends. The sample also formed part of further work on T cells of mothers and their children. This second study says: The study obtained over 8 million TCR beta CDR3 reads per mother and 3 million to 3.5 million per child. Persisting microchimeric T cell clones went undetected.

The chain combines TRBV27 with TRBJ2-4; D might be TRBD1 or TRBD2, each matching 5 bases. Sequencing input: blood. This TCR was sampled from a boy younger than 18 in good health. CDR3 protein: CASSLEGKNIQYF. The CDR3, as DNA: TGTGCCAGCAGTTTAGAGGGGAAAAACATTCAGTACTTC.